The 15 T cell receptor beta chains listed next were all sequenced from one sample in a study of control samples from healthy donors and cancer patients. Clones were read by immunoSEQ multiplex PCR, and TCRdb kept only the in-frame ones, dropping some. The sample comprises around 50,000 clones, more than 70% of which are singletons, and around 1.6% rests with the top ten. The material sequenced was PBMCs. The receptors were sampled from a man in his forties with colorectal cancer.

V gene TRBV19 combines with J gene TRBJ1-1; D remains unclear. CDR3 length equals 13 residues. The V gene's germline CDR1 is LNHDA and CDR2 SQIVND (reference sequence). Trimming stripped 7 bases from V and 3 bases from J, with 12 bases between. Written as DNA, the CDR3 is TGTGCCAGTACGTTCAGCCCGGACACTGAAGCTTTCTTT. Translating gives CASTFSPDTEAFF. Supplemented by reference TRBV19 and TRBJ1-1, the full variable domain reads DGGITQSPKYLFRKEGQNVTLSCEQNLNHDAMYWYRQDPGQGLRLIYYSQIVNDFQKGDIAEGYSVSREKKESFPLTVTSAQKNPTAFYLCASTFSPDTEAFFGQGTRLTVV.

The chain links TRBV27 to TRBJ2-1; 12 bases match TRBD2. The ends lost 7 bases at V and 7 bases at J; junction bases unmatched: 8. CDR3 length equals 15 residues. Germline V gene lookup returns CDR1 MNHEY and CDR2 SMNVEV (reference sequence). CDR3 bases: TGTGCCAGCACCGCGACTAGCGGGAGAGGAAATGAGCAGTTCTTC. This translates into CASTATSGRGNEQFF.

The chain uses TRBV10-2 and TRBJ2-7; D tentatively reads TRBD1 or TRBD2 (6 bases each). V gave up 8 bases and J gave up 5 bases, with 16 bases separating them. Germline V CDR1 and CDR2: WSHSY, SAAADI. The CDR3 is 13 residues long. This CDR3 is CASSQGGWDEQYF. Here the CDR3 DNA reads TGCGCCAGCTCCCAAGGGGGGTGGGACGAGCAGTACTTC.

This clone has only a few counts. The chain combines TRBV24-1 with TRBJ1-1; D is uncertain. Per germline, CDR1 KGHDR and CDR2 SFDVKD. V was clipped by 2 bases and J by 0 bases, with 6 bases between them. The CDR3 loop spans 14 amino acids. Written as DNA, the CDR3 is TGTGCCACCAGTGATTCTGGAGTGAACACTGAAGCTTTCTTT. Translating it yields CATSDSGVNTEAFF.

This chain connects TRBV24-1 to TRBJ2-1, with D unresolved. V was pared by 5 bases and J by 4 bases, with 5 bases between. The CDR3 covers 12 residues. The germline V gene has CDR1 KGHDR and CDR2 SFDVKD. For the CDR3, the DNA is TGTGCCACCAGTGCAGAATACAATGAGCAGTTCTTC. It specifies CATSAEYNEQFF.

The V call is TRBV28, the J call TRBJ1-1; D remains ambiguous. The CDR3 runs to 13 residues. Germline V lookup: CDR1 MDHEN, CDR2 SYDVKM. V was trimmed by 6 bases and J by 10 bases, leaving 18 bases between them. The CDR3 DNA follows: TGTGCCAGCAGCCCCCGGGTGCCCGCCTTAGCTTTCTTT. This gives the protein CASSPRVPALAFF.

V is TRBV7-8 and J is TRBJ1-2, with D possibly matching TRBD1 (6 bases). The V end was cut by 5 bases, the J end by 10 bases, with 26 bases between. Germline V gene lookup returns CDR1 SGHVS and CDR2 FQNEAQ. This CDR3 is 16 amino acids long. The CDR3 DNA is TGTGCCAGCAGCCCCCACCCCCCAGGGGACTCAGTAAACTACACCTTC. Translated: CASSPHPPGDSVNYTF.

CDR3 sequence (DNA): TGTGCCAGCAGTTGGTATAATTCACCCCTCCACTTT. Its translation: CASSWYNSPLHF. This chain uses TRBV27 with TRBJ1-6; D uncertain. Trimming left V 4 bases short and J 4 bases short, with 2 bases between. There are 12 residues in the CDR3. CDR1 MNHEY and CDR2 SMNVEV come from the germline V gene (reference sequence).

The CDR3: CASTKDVTYEQYF. The CDR3 DNA reads TGTGCCAGCACCAAGGACGTTACCTACGAGCAGTACTTC. This sequence joins TRBV5-5 and TRBJ2-7; no definite D call. The V gene's germline CDR1 is SGHKS and CDR2 YYEKEE (reference sequence). The CDR3 sequence is 13 residues long. V gave up 6 bases and J gave up 2 bases, with 12 bases separating them.

The rearrangement joins TRBV7-2 to TRBJ2-7; the D gene is possibly TRBD2 (6 bases). V was shortened by 3 bases and J by 0 bases, with 9 bases between the two germline ends. This CDR3 comprises 14 residues. CDR1 is SGHTA and CDR2 is FQGNSA in the germline V gene. The CDR3 DNA is TGTGCCAGCAGCTTGACCGGGAGCTCCTACGAGCAGTACTTC. It is translated as CASSLTGSSYEQYF.

The CDR3 DNA sequence: TGCAGCGTTGACAGCTCTGGGGCCAACGTCCTGACTTTC. Translating it yields CSVDSSGANVLTF. This chain connects TRBV29-1 to TRBJ2-6; unclear D gene. CDR1 is SQVTM, CDR2 ANQGSEA, per germline. This CDR3 spans 13 amino acids. The germline V and J ends were trimmed by 3 bases and 0 bases, with 3 bases remaining between them.

This rearrangement joins TRBV6-5 to TRBJ2-1; 9 bases are shared with TRBD2. The CDR3 runs to 14 residues. V lost 8 bases, J lost 4 bases, and 6 bases stayed unmatched. The germline V gene has CDR1 MNHEY and CDR2 SVGAGI. As DNA, the CDR3 is TGTGCCAGCGGGGGCGCGGGAGGGTACAATGAGCAGTTCTTC. This translates into CASGGAGGYNEQFF.

This chain connects TRBV25-1 to TRBJ2-1; D is undetermined. Germline V lookup: CDR1 MGHDK, CDR2 SYGVNS. This CDR3 comprises 11 residues. Trimming removed 4 bases from V and 9 bases from J, with 7 bases in between. CDR3 loop: CASSGGFEQFF. The CDR3 DNA sequence: TGTGCCAGCAGTGGCGGTTTTGAGCAGTTCTTC.

This rearrangement joins TRBV18 to TRBJ1-6, with 9 bases lining up with TRBD1. This CDR3 spans 15 amino acids. Germline lookup yields CDR1 KGHSH and CDR2 LQKENI. V was clipped by 6 bases and J by 7 bases; unmatched bases: 7. The chain's CDR3 is CASSRGTGSNSPLHF. For the CDR3, the DNA is TGTGCCAGCTCCCGGGGGACAGGGTCCAATTCACCCCTCCACTTT. The full variable domain, in which reference TRBV18 and TRBJ1-6 provide the parts outside the CDR3, is NAGVMQNPRHLVRRRGQEARLRCSPMKGHSHVYWYRQLPEEGLKFMVYLQKENIIDESGMPKERFSAEFPKEGPSILRIQQVVRGDSAAYFCASSRGTGSNSPLHFGNGTRLTVT.

The rearrangement links TRBV20-1 to TRBJ1-5; no definite D call. Trimming took off 3 bases at V and 4 bases at J, with 10 bases between the two ends. The CDR3 covers 13 residues. Germline values: CDR1 DFQATT, CDR2 SNEGSKA (reference sequence). In DNA, the CDR3 is TGCAGTGCTAGTCCGGTCCCTAATCAGCCCCAGCATTTT. This translates into CSASPVPNQPQHF.